A selection of T cell receptor beta chains follows, all from one sample in a study of blood T cells in healthy people across ages. MiXCR, applied by TCRdb to the 5' RACE reads, yields one record per CDR3 protein. This sample has 550,000 to 700,000 distinct CDR3 sequences, with 25% to 30% found just once. The sample was blood. The receptors stem from a woman in her 70s in good health. CDR3s include the opening cysteine and the closing phenylalanine or tryptophan. Fields, in order: V gene, J gene, clone size, D gene, CDR3 DNA, CDR3 protein. The D gene is left open where the match is weak. Size is stated for part of the rows, as once, few or many counts, or as a class when the clone is expanded.

TRBV7-2	TRBJ2-1	NA	TRBD2	TGTGCCAGCAGCTTAGCGTATAGCGGGGGGGCCGGTGAGCAGTTCTTC	CASSLAYSGGAGEQFF
TRBV6-6	TRBJ1-1	few	NA	TGTGCCAGCAGTTACGGCGGCAGGGTTGGTGGTGCTGAAGCTTTCTTT	CASSYGGRVGGAEAFF
TRBV2	TRBJ2-2	few	NA	TGTGCCAGCAGGCTGCAGGCCGGGGAGCTGTTTTTT	CASRLQAGELFF
TRBV30	TRBJ1-4	NA	NA	TGTGCCTGGAGTAGGGGAGCGGATTCTAATGAAAAACTGTTTTTT	CAWSRGADSNEKLFF
TRBV11-2	TRBJ2-7	NA	TRBD2	TGTGCCAGCAGCCGAGGGACTAGCGGGCCCCCCCAGTACTTC	CASSRGTSGPPQYF
TRBV15	TRBJ2-5	NA	NA	TGTGCCACCAGCAGAGATCAGAGAAGGACTCAGTACTTC	CATSRDQRRTQYF
TRBV20-1	TRBJ2-2	few	NA	TGCAGTGCTAGAGGGGCAGGGAGAAACACCGGGGAGCTGTTTTTT	CSARGAGRNTGELFF
TRBV20-1	TRBJ1-5	many	NA	TGCAGTGCTAGAGAAAGCAGTGGCTATAGGAGCAATCAGCCCCAGCATTTT	CSARESSGYRSNQPQHF
TRBV6-1	TRBJ2-5	NA	TRBD2	TGTGCCAGCAGTGAAGGCGGACTAGCGGGGAAAGAGACCCAGTACTTC	CASSEGGLAGKETQYF
TRBV6-2/TRBV6-3	TRBJ1-2	few	NA	TGTGCCAGCCGAGGGATCGTCTATGGCTACACCTTC	CASRGIVYGYTF
TRBV6-1	TRBJ2-3	few	TRBD2	TGTGCCAGCAGTGACGTACTAGCGGGCACAGATACGCAGTATTTT	CASSDVLAGTDTQYF
TRBV12-3/TRBV12-4	TRBJ1-1	NA	NA	TGTGCCTGCACCTTCATACCGAACACTGAAGCTTTCTTT	CACTFIPNTEAFF
TRBV7-9	TRBJ1-1	NA	NA	TGTGCCAGCAGCTTAGAGGTAGCGGGGCGAGGTATTGGAGCTTTCTTT	CASSLEVAGRGIGAFF
TRBV28	TRBJ2-7	few	NA	TGTGCCAGCAGTTCTCGCCCGGCTGGGGGGCGATACGAGCAGTACTTC	CASSSRPAGGRYEQYF
TRBV7-2	TRBJ2-7	few	NA	TGTGCCAGCAGCTTCTCCCTCTACGAGCAGTACTTC	CASSFSLYEQYF
TRBV7-9	TRBJ1-4	NA	NA	TGTGCCAGCAGCTTAGGGTATGGGGCAACTAATGAAAAACTGTTTTTT	CASSLGYGATNEKLFF
TRBV5-1	TRBJ2-1	NA	NA	TGCGCCAGCAGCCAGGGGACGGTTGGGGAGCAGTTCTTC	CASSQGTVGEQFF
TRBV27	TRBJ2-7	few	TRBD2	TGTGCCAGCAGTTTCACGGGAGGGCCCGTCGAGCAGTACTTC	CASSFTGGPVEQYF
TRBV4-1	TRBJ1-4	few	NA	TGCGCCAGCAGCCGTCCGGGGGCGAGTGAAAAACTGTTTTTT	CASSRPGASEKLFF
TRBV5-1	TRBJ2-1	NA	NA	TGCGTCAGCAGCTCGACGACCAGCTACAATGAGCAGTTCTTC	CVSSSTTSYNEQFF
TRBV5-8	TRBJ2-2	few	NA	TGTGCCAGCAGCTTTGGGACCAAGAACACCGGGGAGCTGTTTTTT	CASSFGTKNTGELFF
TRBV20-1	TRBJ2-1	NA	NA	TGCAGTGCTAGTGAAAGGGGGGCGAGCGAGCAGTTCTTC	CSASERGASEQFF
TRBV4-3	TRBJ1-2	few	TRBD1	TGCGCCAGCAGCCAAGAGCTCGGACAGGGAGGGAGTAACTATGGCTACACCTTC	CASSQELGQGGSNYGYTF
TRBV5-1	TRBJ2-6	few	NA	TGCGCCAGCAGTCCAACGACGGGCTCTGGGGCCAACGTCCTGACTTTC	CASSPTTGSGANVLTF
TRBV12-3/TRBV12-4	TRBJ2-3	NA	TRBD1	TGTGCCAGCAGTTTCTACAGGGGGTCGGGAGATACGCAGTATTTT	CASSFYRGSGDTQYF
TRBV19	TRBJ2-1	NA	NA	TGTGCCAGTAGGACCCACACGAGCTCCTACAATGAGCAGTTCTTC	CASRTHTSSYNEQFF
TRBV7-2	TRBJ1-2	NA	TRBD1	TGTGCCAGCAGCTTAGTTCCGACAGGGGTAGGCTACACCTTC	CASSLVPTGVGYTF
TRBV7-2	TRBJ2-7	few	NA	TGTGCCAGCAGCTTAGGGGGGACTGCCTTCTACGAGCAGTACTTC	CASSLGGTAFYEQYF
TRBV21-1	TRBJ2-7	NA	NA	TGTGCCAACACCCTTAGGGGGCACGGGCATCGGGAGCAGTACTTC	CANTLRGHGHREQYF